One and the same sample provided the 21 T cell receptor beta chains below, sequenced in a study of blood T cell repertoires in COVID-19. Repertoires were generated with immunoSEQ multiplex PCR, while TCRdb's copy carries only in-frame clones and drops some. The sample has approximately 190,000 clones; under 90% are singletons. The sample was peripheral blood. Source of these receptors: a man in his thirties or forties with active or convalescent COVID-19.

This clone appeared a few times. The CDR3 here is CASSLTGSSTDTQYF. CDR3 in DNA: TGCGCCAGCAGTTTGACAGGGTCTAGCACAGATACGCAGTATTTT. The chain recombines TRBV10-2 with TRBJ2-3; 7 bases match TRBD1. Germline CDR1 and CDR2: WSHSY and SAAADI. V shed 5 bases, J shed 0 bases, and the junction held 5 bases outside the gene matches. This CDR3 has 15 residues.

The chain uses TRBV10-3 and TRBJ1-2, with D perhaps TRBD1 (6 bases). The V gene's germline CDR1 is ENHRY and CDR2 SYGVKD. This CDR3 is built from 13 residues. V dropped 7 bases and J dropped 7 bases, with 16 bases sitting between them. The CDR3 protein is CAITPGGAGGYTF. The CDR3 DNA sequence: TGTGCCATCACCCCCGGGGGGGCGGGTGGCTACACCTTC.

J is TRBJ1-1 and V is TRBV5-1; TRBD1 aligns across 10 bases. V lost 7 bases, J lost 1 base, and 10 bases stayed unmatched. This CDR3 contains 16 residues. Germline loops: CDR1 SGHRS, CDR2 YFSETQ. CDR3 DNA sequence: TGCGCCAGCTTTTCCGGGACAGGGGCCGAGAACACTGAAGCTTTCTTT. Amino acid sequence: CASFSGTGAENTEAFF.

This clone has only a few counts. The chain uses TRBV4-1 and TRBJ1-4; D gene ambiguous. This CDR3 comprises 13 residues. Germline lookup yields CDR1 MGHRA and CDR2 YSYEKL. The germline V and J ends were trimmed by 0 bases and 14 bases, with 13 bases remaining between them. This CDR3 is CASSQDFPIELFF. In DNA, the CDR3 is TGCGCCAGCAGCCAAGATTTCCCAATCGAGCTGTTTTTT.

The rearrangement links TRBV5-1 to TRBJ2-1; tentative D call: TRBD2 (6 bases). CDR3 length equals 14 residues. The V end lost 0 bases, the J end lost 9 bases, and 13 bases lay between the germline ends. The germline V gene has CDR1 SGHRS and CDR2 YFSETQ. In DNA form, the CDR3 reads TGCGCCAGCAGCTTGGAAGGGCTAGCGCTTGAGCAGTTCTTC. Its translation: CASSLEGLALEQFF.

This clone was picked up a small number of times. This CDR3 reads CASSYRTWGDEQYF. In DNA form, the CDR3 reads TGTGCCAGCAGCTACCGAACCTGGGGGGACGAGCAGTACTTC. This rearrangement joins TRBV11-3 to TRBJ2-7; TRBD2 might be the D (6 bases). Germline CDR1 and CDR2: SGHNT and YENEEA. There are 14 residues in the CDR3. V dropped 4 bases and J dropped 5 bases, with 15 bases sitting between them.

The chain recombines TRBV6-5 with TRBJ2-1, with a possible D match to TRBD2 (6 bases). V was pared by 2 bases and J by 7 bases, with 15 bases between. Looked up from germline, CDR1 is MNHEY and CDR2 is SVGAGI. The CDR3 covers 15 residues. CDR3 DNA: TGTGCCAGCAGTTACGGCGGGCTAGCGTGGAATGAGCAGTTCTTC. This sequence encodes CASSYGGLAWNEQFF.

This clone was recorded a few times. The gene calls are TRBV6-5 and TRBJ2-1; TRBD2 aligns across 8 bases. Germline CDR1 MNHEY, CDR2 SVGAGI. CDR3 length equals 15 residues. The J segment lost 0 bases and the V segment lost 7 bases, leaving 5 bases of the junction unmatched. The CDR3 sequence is CASTLAEGSYNEQFF. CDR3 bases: TGTGCCAGCACACTAGCGGAGGGCTCCTACAATGAGCAGTTCTTC.

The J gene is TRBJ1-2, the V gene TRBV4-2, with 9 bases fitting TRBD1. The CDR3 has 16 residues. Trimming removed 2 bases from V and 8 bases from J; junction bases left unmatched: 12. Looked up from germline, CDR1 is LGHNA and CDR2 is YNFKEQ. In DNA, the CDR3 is TGTGCCAGCAGCCAACAACAGGGGGCGGCGGGCGGAGGCTACACCTTC. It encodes CASSQQQGAAGGGYTF.

DNA of the CDR3: TGTGCCAGCAGCTTGATGGAGCAGTACCAAGAGACCCAGTACTTC. Translated: CASSLMEQYQETQYF. This chain links TRBV5-4 with TRBJ2-5, with D uncertain. The CDR3 sequence is 15 residues long. Germline V CDR1 and CDR2: SGHNT, YYREEE (reference sequence). V was pared by 1 base and J by 0 bases, with 10 bases between.

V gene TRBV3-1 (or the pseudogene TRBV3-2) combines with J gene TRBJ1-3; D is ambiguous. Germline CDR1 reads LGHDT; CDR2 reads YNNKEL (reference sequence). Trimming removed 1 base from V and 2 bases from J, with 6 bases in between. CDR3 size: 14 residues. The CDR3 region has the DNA TGTGCCAGCAGCCAAGCCAGCGCTGGAAACACCATATATTTT. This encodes CASSQASAGNTIYF.

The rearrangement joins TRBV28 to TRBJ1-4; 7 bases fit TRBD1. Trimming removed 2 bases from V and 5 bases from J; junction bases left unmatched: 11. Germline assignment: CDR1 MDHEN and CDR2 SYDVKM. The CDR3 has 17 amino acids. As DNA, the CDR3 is TGTGCCAGCAGTTTACATGGCCGTGGGACAGAAAATGAAAAACTGTTTTTT. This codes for CASSLHGRGTENEKLFF.

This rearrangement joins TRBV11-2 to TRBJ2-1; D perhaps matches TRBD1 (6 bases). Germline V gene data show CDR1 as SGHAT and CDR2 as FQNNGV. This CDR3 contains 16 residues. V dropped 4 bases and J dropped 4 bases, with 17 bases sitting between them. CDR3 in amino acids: CASSSRRDISYNEQFF. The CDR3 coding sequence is TGTGCCAGCAGCTCGCGCCGGGACATATCTTACAATGAGCAGTTCTTC.

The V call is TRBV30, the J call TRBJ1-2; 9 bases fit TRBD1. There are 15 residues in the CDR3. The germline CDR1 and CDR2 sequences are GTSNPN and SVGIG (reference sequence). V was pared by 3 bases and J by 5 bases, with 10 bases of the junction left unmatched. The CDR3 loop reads CAWSPGTGFGYGYTF. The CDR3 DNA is TGTGCCTGGAGCCCCGGGACAGGGTTTGGGTATGGCTACACCTTC.

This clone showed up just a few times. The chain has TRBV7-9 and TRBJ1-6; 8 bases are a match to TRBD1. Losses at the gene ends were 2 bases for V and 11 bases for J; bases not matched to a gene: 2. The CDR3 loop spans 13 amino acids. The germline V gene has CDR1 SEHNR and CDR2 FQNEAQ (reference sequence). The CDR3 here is CASSLNRGTPLHF. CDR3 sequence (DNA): TGTGCCAGCAGCTTAAACAGGGGGACACCCCTCCACTTT.

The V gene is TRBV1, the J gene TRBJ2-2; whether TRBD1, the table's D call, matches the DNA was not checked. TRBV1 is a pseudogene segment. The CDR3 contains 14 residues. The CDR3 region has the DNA TGCACCAGCAGCCAAGAAGGGGTCCCCGGGGAGCTGTTTTTT. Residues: CTSSQEGVPGELFF.

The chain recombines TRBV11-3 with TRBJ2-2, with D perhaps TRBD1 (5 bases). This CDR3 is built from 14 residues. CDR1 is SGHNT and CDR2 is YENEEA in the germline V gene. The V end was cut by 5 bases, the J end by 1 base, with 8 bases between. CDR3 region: CASSPGQNTGELFF. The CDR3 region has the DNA TGTGCCAGCAGCCCCGGACAGAACACCGGGGAGCTGTTTTTT.

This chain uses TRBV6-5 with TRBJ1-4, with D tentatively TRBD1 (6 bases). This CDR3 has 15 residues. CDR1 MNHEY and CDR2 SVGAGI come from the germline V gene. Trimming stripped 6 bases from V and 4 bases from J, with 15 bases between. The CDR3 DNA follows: TGTGCCAGCAGGCCAGAAACAGGGATTAATGAAAAACTGTTTTTT. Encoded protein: CASRPETGINEKLFF.

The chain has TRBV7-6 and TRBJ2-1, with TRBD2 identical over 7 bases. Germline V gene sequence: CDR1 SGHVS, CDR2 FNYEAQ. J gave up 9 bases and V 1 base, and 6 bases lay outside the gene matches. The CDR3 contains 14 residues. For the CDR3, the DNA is TGTGCCAGCAGCTTAGGGGGGGGAGGAGGTGAGCAGTTCTTC. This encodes CASSLGGGGGEQFF.

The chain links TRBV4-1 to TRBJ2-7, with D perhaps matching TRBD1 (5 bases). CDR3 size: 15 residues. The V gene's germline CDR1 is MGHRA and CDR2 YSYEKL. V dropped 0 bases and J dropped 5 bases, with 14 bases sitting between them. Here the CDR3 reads CASSQDPQPGNEQYV. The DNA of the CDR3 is TGCGCCAGCAGCCAAGATCCACAGCCAGGGAACGAGCAGTACGTC.

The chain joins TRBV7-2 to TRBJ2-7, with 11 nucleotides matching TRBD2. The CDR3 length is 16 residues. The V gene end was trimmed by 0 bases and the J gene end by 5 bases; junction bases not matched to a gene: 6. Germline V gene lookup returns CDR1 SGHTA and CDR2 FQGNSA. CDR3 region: CASSLARLAGGNEQYF. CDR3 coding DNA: TGTGCCAGCAGCTTAGCTAGGCTAGCGGGAGGAAACGAGCAGTACTTC.